The 20 T cell receptor beta chains below were found in one sample sequenced in a study of T cell responses to AZD1222 COVID-19 vaccine. Clones were sequenced by immunoSEQ multiplex PCR, and TCRdb holds only the in-frame ones, with some missing. The data show some 170,000 clones, with more than 90% seen just once and about 3% held by the top ten. The input for sequencing was peripheral blood, taken on day 0 of AZD1222 vaccination. These receptors were collected from an adult in good health.

The rearrangement uses TRBV2 and TRBJ1-2; D gene uncertain. The length of the CDR3 is 15 residues. CDR1 is SNHLY and CDR2 is FYNNEI in the germline V gene. Trimming removed 5 bases from V and 0 bases from J, with 13 bases in between. The CDR3 reads CASSFDWSTNYGYTF. The CDR3 region has the DNA TGTGCCAGCAGTTTCGACTGGTCGACTAACTATGGCTACACCTTC.

The rearrangement uses TRBV2 and TRBJ2-7; the match to TRBD1 covers 10 bases. The CDR3 is made up of 14 amino acids. V dropped 7 bases and J dropped 3; count of bases not matched to a gene: 6. CDR1 is SNHLY, CDR2 FYNNEI, per germline. The DNA for the CDR3 is TGTGCCAGCACCTCCGGGACAGGGGTCTACGAGCAGTACTTC. Amino acids: CASTSGTGVYEQYF. The full variable domain, rest sourced from reference TRBV2 and TRBJ2-7, is EPEVTQTPSHQVTQMGQEVILRCVPISNHLYFYWYRQILGQKVEFLVSFYNNEISEKSEIFDDQFSVERPDGSNFTLKIRSTKLEDSAMYFCASTSGTGVYEQYFGPGTRLTVT.

The rearrangement joins TRBV7-9 to TRBJ1-1; the match to TRBD1 covers 8 bases. The germline V gene has CDR1 SEHNR and CDR2 FQNEAQ (reference sequence). Germline trimming cut 5 bases from V and 5 bases from J; bases unmatched to any gene: 10. This CDR3 has 15 residues. The CDR3 DNA reads TGTGCCAGCAGCCCTCAAACAGGGGGGGGGACTGAAGCTTTCTTT. It translates to CASSPQTGGGTEAFF.

The chain links TRBV5-3 to TRBJ2-7; D is undetermined. TRBV5-3 is an ORF, and what it does is uncertain. Trimming cost V 1 base and J 3 bases, with 8 bases left between them. The CDR3 covers 13 residues. In DNA, the CDR3 is TGTGCCAGAAGCTTGAAATCAAGCTACGAGCAGTACTTC. Its protein product is CARSLKSSYEQYF.

This clone was seen only once. This sequence joins TRBV10-3 and TRBJ2-1; 8 positions match TRBD1. The CDR3 is made up of 15 amino acids. The trim removed 7 bases at V and 0 bases at J, leaving 5 bases unmatched. CDR1 ENHRY and CDR2 SYGVKD come from the germline V gene. The CDR3 sequence: CAIKDTGGSYNEQFF. The CDR3 DNA reads as TGTGCCATCAAGGATACAGGGGGCTCCTACAATGAGCAGTTCTTC.

The V call is TRBV4-2, the J call TRBJ2-3, with D unresolved. Trimming took off 4 bases at V and 4 bases at J, with 15 bases between the two ends. The germline V gene has CDR1 LGHNA and CDR2 YNFKEQ. The CDR3 is made up of 15 amino acids. The DNA for the CDR3 is TGTGCCAGCAGCCCATCACCGCCGGCCGCAGATACGCAGTATTTT. Translating gives CASSPSPPAADTQYF.

The chain has TRBV18 and TRBJ2-7; D possibly matches TRBD1 or TRBD2 (5 bases each). Germline lookup yields CDR1 KGHSH and CDR2 LQKENI. Trimming took off 3 bases at V and 4 bases at J, with 13 bases between the two ends. The CDR3 spans 14 residues. The CDR3 sequence: CASSPGTGGYEQYF. The CDR3 DNA is TGTGCCAGCTCACCCGGGACCGGAGGTTACGAGCAGTACTTC. Full variable domain (rest looked up from reference TRBV18 and TRBJ2-7): NAGVMQNPRHLVRRRGQEARLRCSPMKGHSHVYWYRQLPEEGLKFMVYLQKENIIDESGMPKERFSAEFPKEGPSILRIQQVVRGDSAAYFCASSPGTGGYEQYFGPGTRLTVT.

This chain links TRBV6-1 with TRBJ1-4; D gene uncertain. The CDR3 sequence is 14 residues long. Germline CDR1 MNHNS, CDR2 SASEGT. V lost 2 bases and J 3 bases, leaving 7 bases between the germline ends. CDR3 DNA sequence: TGTGCCAGCAGTGAAAGGTCAGCTAATGAAAAACTGTTTTTT. Residues: CASSERSANEKLFF.

The chain joins TRBV19 to TRBJ1-2, with D maybe TRBD1 (5 bases). Germline values: CDR1 LNHDA, CDR2 SQIVND (reference sequence). V was clipped by 3 bases and J by 8 bases, with 13 bases between them. The CDR3 runs 13 residues. CDR3 coding DNA: TGTGCCAGTAGTATCAGACAGCTTCACGGCTACACCTTC. The encoded protein is CASSIRQLHGYTF.

Only a few counts were recorded for this clone. The DNA for the CDR3 is TGCGCCAGCAGCTTGGTGGGACAAATGAACACTGAAGCTTTCTTT. Amino acid sequence: CASSLVGQMNTEAFF. The chain joins TRBV5-1 to TRBJ1-1; possible D gene TRBD1, 6 bases. Germline CDR1 is SGHRS and CDR2 is YFSETQ. The V end was cut by 0 bases, the J end by 0 bases, with 9 bases between. There are 15 residues in the CDR3.

The CDR3: CASSLSLVGSSSPLHF. CDR3 DNA: TGTGCCAGCAGTTTATCGCTGGTAGGGTCAAGTTCACCCCTCCACTTT. This chain uses TRBV27 with TRBJ1-6; D not certain. The CDR3 is 16 residues long. The ends were cut back, 0 bases at V and 9 bases at J, with 15 bases in the middle. Germline V CDR1 and CDR2: MNHEY, SMNVEV (reference sequence).

The chain uses TRBV2 and TRBJ2-1; D might be TRBD1 (5 bases). This CDR3 has 14 residues. CDR1 is SNHLY and CDR2 is FYNNEI in the germline V gene. V lost 4 bases to trimming and J lost 8 bases, with 15 bases between them. This chain's CDR3 is CASSALGLVDEQFF. The DNA of the CDR3 is TGTGCCAGCAGTGCGCTGGGGCTAGTCGATGAGCAGTTCTTC.

V is TRBV10-3 and J is TRBJ2-7, with 8 bases identical to TRBD2. Germline loops: CDR1 ENHRY, CDR2 SYGVKD. The CDR3 is 14 residues long. V was pared by 5 bases and J by 6 bases, with 9 bases of the junction left unmatched. The CDR3 protein is CAISPSGSPIEQYF. The DNA for the CDR3 is TGTGCCATCAGTCCGAGCGGGAGCCCTATCGAGCAGTACTTC.

The V gene is TRBV2, the J gene TRBJ2-5; no reliable D call. CDR1 and CDR2 from the germline V gene are SNHLY and FYNNEI. Trimming pared 5 bases from V and 7 bases from J, leaving 14 bases between. The CDR3 is 13 residues long. The CDR3 loop reads CASSSDQVGTQYF. The DNA for the CDR3 is TGTGCCAGCAGTTCGGACCAAGTCGGGACCCAGTACTTC.

The chain joins TRBV4-1 to TRBJ1-2; 9 nucleotides match TRBD1. V shed 4 bases and J 8 bases; nucleotides not matched to a gene: 17. Germline V gene data show CDR1 as MGHRA and CDR2 as YSYEKL. The CDR3 is 17 amino acids. The CDR3 reads CASSLPGQGGLVGGYTF. The CDR3 DNA sequence: TGCGCCAGCAGCCTACCGGGACAGGGAGGGTTGGTGGGGGGCTACACCTTC.

The gene calls are TRBV15 and TRBJ1-6, with D perhaps TRBD1 (6 bases). CDR3 length: 14 amino acids. CDR1 is LNHNV, CDR2 YYDKDF, per germline (reference sequence). V shed 0 bases and J shed 8 bases, with 8 bases lying between them. CDR3 in DNA: TGTGCCACCAGCAGAGATGCAGGGGATTCACCCCTCCACTTT. This gives the protein CATSRDAGDSPLHF.

The gene calls are TRBV27 and TRBJ2-7; 8 nucleotides match TRBD1. The CDR3 has 15 amino acids. The germline gives CDR1 MNHEY, CDR2 SMNVEV (reference sequence). Trimming took 5 bases from V and 4 from J; bases not matched to a gene: 10. The chain's CDR3 is CASSPGQGYMYEQYF. In DNA form, the CDR3 reads TGTGCCAGCAGTCCAGGACAGGGCTATATGTACGAGCAGTACTTC.

This chain uses TRBV7-8 with TRBJ1-2; 12 positions agree with TRBD1. The CDR3 spans 13 residues. The V gene end was trimmed by 5 bases and the J gene end by 6 bases; junction bases not matched to a gene: 1. Germline V lookup: CDR1 SGHVS, CDR2 FQNEAQ. In DNA form, the CDR3 reads TGTGCCAGCAGCCGGGACAGGGGGCATGGCTACACCTTC. This codes for CASSRDRGHGYTF.

The chain uses TRBV5-1 and TRBJ1-5; D remains ambiguous. V lost 0 bases and J 0 bases, leaving 4 bases between the germline ends. Germline-derived CDR1 and CDR2 are SGHRS and YFSETQ. The CDR3 runs 14 residues. CDR3 DNA sequence: TGCGCCAGCAGCTTGGATAATAGCAATCAGCCCCAGCATTTT. It encodes CASSLDNSNQPQHF. The full variable domain, completed using reference TRBV5-1 and TRBJ1-5, is KAGVTQTPRYLIKTRGQQVTLSCSPISGHRSVSWYQQTPGQGLQFLFEYFSETQRNKGNFPGRFSGRQFSNSRSEMNVSTLELGDSALYLCASSLDNSNQPQHFGDGTRLSIL.

This chain connects TRBV4-1 to TRBJ2-1, with TRBD2 as a possible D gene (5 bases). From germline, CDR1 is MGHRA and CDR2 YSYEKL. With 8 bases removed from V and 5 bases from J, the gap between germline ends came to 7 bases. This CDR3 is 11 amino acids long. CDR3 DNA: TGCGCCAGCGGACTTAACAATGAGCAGTTCTTC. It translates to CASGLNNEQFF.